This T cell receptor beta chain originates from a study of vaccination effects on CD4 cells after COVID-19. Trimming removed 11 bases at V and 2 bases at J, with 19 bases between. The germline V gene encodes CDR1 LNHDA and CDR2 SQIVND (reference sequence). The CDR3 is made up of 15 amino acids. Data came from immunoSEQ multiplex PCR; TCRdb stores just in-frame clones and leaves some out. The sample yields 20,000 to 30,000 clones, approximately 70% seen once. Antigen-specific CD4+ T cell clonotypes were called by their expansion after viral peptide-pool culture in ViraFEST. Researchers isolated CD4+ T cells once about 11 days of culture had elapsed. Each person got two doses of an mRNA SARS-CoV-2 vaccine, BNT162b2 or mRNA-1273. Note on this clone: Its antigen is still unknown.

Study-level results: At late timepoints after vaccination, vaccine- and infection-induced clones shrank markedly.

The sequencing used CD4+ T cells from PBMCs cultured with SARS-CoV-2 spike peptides, collected after COVID-19 vaccination. V is TRBV19 and J is TRBJ1-5, with a tentative D call TRBD1 (6 bases). This sequence was found in a human donor who received a COVID-19 vaccine. CDR3 nucleotide sequence: TGTGCCTCACAACGGGGGGGGCGGCGCAATCAGCCCCAGCATTTT. Residues: CASQRGGRRNQPQHF. Together with reference TRBV19 and TRBJ1-5, the CDR3 gives the full variable domain: DGGITQSPKYLFRKEGQNVTLSCEQNLNHDAMYWYRQDPGQGLRLIYYSQIVNDFQKGDIAEGYSVSREKKESFPLTVTSAQKNPTAFYLCASQRGGRRNQPQHFGDGTRLSIL.